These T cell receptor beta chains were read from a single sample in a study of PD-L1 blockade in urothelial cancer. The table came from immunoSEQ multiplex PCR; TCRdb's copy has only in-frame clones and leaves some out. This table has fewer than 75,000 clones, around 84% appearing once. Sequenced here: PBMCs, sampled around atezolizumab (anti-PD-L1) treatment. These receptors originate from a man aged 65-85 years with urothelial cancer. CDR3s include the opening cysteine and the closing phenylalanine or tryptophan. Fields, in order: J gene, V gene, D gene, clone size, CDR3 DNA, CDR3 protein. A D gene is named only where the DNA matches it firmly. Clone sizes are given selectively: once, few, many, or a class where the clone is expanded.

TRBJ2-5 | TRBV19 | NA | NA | TGTGCCAGTAGTATCAGGGGTTGGGAGACCCAGTACTTC | CASSIRGWETQYF
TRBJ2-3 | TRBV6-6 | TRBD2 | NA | TGTGCCAGCACAGCCGCTAGCGGCCGCACAGATACGCAGTATTTT | CASTAASGRTDTQYF
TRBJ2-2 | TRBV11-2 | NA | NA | TGTGCCAGCACCGACTCCTACGGCGGGGAGCTGTTTTTT | CASTDSYGGELFF
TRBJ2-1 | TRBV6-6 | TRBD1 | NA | TGTGCCAGCAGTTACCGGGACAGGAGCTCCTACAATGAGCAGTTCTTC | CASSYRDRSSYNEQFF
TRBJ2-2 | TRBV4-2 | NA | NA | TGTGCCAGCAGCCGCCAGGCCGACACCGGGGAGCTGTTTTTT | CASSRQADTGELFF
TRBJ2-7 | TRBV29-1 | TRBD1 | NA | TGCAGCGCCTGGGACAGGTTGAACTACGAGCAGTACTTC | CSAWDRLNYEQYF
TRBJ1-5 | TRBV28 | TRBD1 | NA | TGTGCCAGCAGGAGGACAGGGGCGGCCAATCAGCCCCAGCATTTT | CASRRTGAANQPQHF
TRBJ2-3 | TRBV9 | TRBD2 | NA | TGTGCCAGCAGCCTAGGACTAGCGGGATTAGATACGCAGTATTTT | CASSLGLAGLDTQYF
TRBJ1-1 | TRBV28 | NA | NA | TGTGCCAGCAGAGGACCTACGAGGGACACTGAAGCTTTCTTT | CASRGPTRDTEAFF
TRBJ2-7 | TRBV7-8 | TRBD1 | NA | TGTGCCAGCAGCTCCGGGACAGTGGCCTACGAGCAGTACTTC | CASSSGTVAYEQYF
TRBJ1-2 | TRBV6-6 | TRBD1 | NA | TGTGCCAGCAGTCCTAACAGGGGGCATTACTATGGCTACACCTTC | CASSPNRGHYYGYTF
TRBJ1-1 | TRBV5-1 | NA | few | TGCGCCAGCAGACAGGTGGACACTGAAGCTTTCTTT | CASRQVDTEAFF
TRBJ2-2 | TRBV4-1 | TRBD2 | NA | TGCGCCAGCAGGGCTCCACTAGCGGAGAACACCGGGGAGCTGTTTTTT | CASRAPLAENTGELFF
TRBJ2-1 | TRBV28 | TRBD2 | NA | TGTGCCAGCAGTGCGGGACTAGCGGGAGGTATCTACAATGAGCAGTTCTTC | CASSAGLAGGIYNEQFF
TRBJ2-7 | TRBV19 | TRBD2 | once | TGTGCCAGTAGTAAAAGGACTAGCGGGGGCTACGAGCAGTACTTC | CASSKRTSGGYEQYF
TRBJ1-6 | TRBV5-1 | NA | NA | TGCGCCAGCAGCACAGAAGTGAGGGGAGGTGGATCACCCCTCCACTTT | CASSTEVRGGGSPLHF
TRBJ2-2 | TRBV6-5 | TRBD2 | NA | TGTGCCAGCAGAGAGCGGGGGGGTAGTGACGGGGAGCTGTTTTTT | CASRERGGSDGELFF
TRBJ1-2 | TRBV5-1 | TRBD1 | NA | TGCGCCAGCAGGTGGGACAGGGGGCAGTATGGCTACACCTTC | CASRWDRGQYGYTF
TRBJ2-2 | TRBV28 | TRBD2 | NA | TGTGCCAGCAGTTTCCCGGGCGGGAGTGTGTACACCGGGGAGCTGTTTTTT | CASSFPGGSVYTGELFF
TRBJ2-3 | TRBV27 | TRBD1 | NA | TGTGCCAGCAGTACCAGGACAGGGAAGACAGATACGCAGTATTTT | CASSTRTGKTDTQYF
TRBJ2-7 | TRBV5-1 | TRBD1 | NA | TGCGCCAGCATGTTCCGGGGCGGTGGGGGGACAGGGATCTACGAGCAGTACTTC | CASMFRGGGGTGIYEQYF
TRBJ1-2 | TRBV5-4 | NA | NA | TGTGCCAGCAGCTTTAACCAGGGGAACTATGGCTACACCTTC | CASSFNQGNYGYTF
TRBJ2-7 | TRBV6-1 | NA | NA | TGTGCCAGCAGTGAGCGGACGGAGGTTTACGAGCAGTACTTC | CASSERTEVYEQYF
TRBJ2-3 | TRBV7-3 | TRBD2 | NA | TGTGCCAGCAGCCGGGGACTAGCGGGAGGAGGAGATACGCAGTATTTT | CASSRGLAGGGDTQYF
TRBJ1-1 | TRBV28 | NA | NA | TGTGCCAGCAGGGCAGGGGTGGTGAACACTGAAGCTTTCTTT | CASRAGVVNTEAFF
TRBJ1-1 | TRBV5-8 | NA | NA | TGTGCCAGCAGTCCTCCTCCGCGTCAGGGGCTTGGCACTGAAGCTTTCTTT | CASSPPPRQGLGTEAFF
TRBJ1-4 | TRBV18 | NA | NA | TGTGCCAGCTCACCATCCTACGGAGCAGGGTCTTCTAATGAAAAACTGTTTTTT | CASSPSYGAGSSNEKLFF